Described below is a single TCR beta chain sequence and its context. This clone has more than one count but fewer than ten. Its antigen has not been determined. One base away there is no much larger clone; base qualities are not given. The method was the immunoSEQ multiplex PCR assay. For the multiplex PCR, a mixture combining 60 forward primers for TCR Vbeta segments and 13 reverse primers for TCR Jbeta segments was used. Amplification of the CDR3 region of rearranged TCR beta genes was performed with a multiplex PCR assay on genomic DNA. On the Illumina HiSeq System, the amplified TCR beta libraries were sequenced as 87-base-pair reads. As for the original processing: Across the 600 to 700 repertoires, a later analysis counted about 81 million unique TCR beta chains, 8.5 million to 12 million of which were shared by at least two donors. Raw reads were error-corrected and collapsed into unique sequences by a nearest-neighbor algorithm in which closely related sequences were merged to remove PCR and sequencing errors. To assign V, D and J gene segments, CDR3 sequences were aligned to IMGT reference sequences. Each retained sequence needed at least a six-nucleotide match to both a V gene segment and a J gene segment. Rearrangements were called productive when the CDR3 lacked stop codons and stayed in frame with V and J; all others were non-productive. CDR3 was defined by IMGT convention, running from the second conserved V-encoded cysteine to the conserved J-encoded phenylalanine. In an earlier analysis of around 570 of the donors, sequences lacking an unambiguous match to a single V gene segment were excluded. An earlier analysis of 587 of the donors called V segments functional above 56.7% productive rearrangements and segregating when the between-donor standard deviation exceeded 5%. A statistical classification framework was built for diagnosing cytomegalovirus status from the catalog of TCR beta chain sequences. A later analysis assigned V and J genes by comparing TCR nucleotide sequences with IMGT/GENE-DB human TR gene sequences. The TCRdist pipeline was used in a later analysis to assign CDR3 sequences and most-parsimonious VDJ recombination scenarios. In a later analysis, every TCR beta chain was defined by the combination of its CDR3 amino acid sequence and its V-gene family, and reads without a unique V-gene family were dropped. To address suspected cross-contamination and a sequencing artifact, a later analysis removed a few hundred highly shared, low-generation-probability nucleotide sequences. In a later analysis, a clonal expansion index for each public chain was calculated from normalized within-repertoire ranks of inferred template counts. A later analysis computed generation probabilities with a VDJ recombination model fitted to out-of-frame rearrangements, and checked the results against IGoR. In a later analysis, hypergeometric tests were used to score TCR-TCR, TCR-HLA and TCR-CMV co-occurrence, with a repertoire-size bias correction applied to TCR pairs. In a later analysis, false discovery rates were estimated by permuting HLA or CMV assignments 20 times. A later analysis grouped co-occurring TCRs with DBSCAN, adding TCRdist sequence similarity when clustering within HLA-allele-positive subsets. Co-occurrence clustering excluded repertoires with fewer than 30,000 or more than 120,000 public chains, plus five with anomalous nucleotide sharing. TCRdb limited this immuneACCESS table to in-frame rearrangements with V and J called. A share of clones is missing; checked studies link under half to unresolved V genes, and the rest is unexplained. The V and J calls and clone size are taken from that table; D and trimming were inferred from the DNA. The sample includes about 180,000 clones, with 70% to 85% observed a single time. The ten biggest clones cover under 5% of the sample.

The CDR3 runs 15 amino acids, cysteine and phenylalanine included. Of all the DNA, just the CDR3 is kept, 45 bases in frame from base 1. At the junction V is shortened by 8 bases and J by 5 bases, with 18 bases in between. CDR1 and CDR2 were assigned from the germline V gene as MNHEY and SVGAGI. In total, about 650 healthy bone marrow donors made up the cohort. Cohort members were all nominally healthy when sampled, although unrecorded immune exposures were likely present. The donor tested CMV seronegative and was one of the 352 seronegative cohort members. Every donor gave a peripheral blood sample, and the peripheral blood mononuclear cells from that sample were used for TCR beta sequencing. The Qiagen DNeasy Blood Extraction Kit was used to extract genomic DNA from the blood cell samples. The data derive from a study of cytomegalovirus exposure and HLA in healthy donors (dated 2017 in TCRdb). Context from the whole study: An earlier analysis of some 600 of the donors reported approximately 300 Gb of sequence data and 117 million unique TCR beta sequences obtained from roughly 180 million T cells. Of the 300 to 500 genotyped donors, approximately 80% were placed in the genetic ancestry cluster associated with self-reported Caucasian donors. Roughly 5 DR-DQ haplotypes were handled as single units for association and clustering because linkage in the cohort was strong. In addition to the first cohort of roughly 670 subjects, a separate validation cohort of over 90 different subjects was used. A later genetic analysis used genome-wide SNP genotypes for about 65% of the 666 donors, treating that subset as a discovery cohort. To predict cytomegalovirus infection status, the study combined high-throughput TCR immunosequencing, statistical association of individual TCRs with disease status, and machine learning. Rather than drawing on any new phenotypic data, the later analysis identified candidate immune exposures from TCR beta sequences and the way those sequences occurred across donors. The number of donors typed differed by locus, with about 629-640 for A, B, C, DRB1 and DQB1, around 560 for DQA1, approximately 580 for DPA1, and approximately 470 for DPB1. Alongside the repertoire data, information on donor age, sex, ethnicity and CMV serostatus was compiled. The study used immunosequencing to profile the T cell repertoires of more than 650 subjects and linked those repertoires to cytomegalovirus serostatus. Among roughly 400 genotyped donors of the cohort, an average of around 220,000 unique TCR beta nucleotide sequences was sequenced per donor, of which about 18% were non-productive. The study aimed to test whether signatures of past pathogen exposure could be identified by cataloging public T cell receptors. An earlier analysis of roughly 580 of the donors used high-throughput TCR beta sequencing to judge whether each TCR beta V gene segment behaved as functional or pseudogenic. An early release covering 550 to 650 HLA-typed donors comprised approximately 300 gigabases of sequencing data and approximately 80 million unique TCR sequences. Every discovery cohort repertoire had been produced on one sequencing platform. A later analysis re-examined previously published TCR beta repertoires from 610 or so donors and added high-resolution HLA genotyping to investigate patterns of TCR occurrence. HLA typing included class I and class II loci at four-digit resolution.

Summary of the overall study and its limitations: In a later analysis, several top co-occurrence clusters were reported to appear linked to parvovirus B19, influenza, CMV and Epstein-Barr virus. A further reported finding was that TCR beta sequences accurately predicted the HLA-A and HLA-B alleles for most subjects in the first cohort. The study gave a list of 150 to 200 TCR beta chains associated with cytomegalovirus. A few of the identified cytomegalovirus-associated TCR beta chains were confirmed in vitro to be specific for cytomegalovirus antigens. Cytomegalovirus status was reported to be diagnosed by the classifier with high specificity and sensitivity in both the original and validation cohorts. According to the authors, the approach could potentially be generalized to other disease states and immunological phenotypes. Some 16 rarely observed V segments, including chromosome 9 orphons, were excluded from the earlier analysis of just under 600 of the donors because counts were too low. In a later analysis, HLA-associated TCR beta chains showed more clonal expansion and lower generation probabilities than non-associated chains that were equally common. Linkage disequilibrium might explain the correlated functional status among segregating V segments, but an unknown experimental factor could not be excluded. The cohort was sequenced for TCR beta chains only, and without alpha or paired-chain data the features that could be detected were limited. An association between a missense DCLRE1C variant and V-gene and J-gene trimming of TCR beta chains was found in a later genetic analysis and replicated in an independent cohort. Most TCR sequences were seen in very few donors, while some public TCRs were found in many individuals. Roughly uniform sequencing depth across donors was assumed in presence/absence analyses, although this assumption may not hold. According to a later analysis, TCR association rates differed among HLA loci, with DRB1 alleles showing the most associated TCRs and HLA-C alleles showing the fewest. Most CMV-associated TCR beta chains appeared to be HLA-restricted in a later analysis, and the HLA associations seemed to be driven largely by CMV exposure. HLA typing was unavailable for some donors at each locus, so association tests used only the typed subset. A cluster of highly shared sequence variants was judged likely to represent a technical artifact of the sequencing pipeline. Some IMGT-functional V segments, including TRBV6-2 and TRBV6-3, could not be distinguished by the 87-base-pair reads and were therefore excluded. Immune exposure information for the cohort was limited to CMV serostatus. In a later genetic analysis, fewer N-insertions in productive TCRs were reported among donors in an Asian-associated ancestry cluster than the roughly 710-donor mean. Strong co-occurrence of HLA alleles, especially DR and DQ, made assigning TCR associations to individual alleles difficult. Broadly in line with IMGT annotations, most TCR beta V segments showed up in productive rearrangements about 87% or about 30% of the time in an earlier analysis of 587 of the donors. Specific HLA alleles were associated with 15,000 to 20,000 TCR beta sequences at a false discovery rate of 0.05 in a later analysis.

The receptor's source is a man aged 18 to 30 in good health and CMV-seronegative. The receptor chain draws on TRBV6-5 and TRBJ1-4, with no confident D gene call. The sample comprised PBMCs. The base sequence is TGTGCCAGCTCGTCCCCGACCGGAGGAAATGAAAAACTGTTTTTT. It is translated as CASSSPTGGNEKLFF.